These T cell receptor beta chains were read from a single sample in a study of T cells in narcolepsy. The protocol was immunoSEQ multiplex PCR, while the TCRdb copy is restricted to in-frame clones and leaves out a portion. The repertoire holds 10,000 to 12,000 clones, over 65% seen once, with roughly 23% in the top ten. Sequencing was done on a sample of CD45RA- memory CD8+ T cells from PBMCs. The receptor source for this set is a human donor with narcolepsy. The CDR3 runs from the conserved cysteine through the conserved F or W. A D gene is named only where the DNA matches it firmly. Clone size appears in some rows only: once, few, many, or a class for an expanded clone.

d_gene | abundance | j_gene | v_gene | CDR3nt | CDR3aa
- | - | TRBJ1-1 | TRBV30 | TGTGCCTGGAGTGTCGCAGGGTCTACTGAAGCTTTCTTT | CAWSVAGSTEAFF
TRBD2 | few | TRBJ2-1 | TRBV6-4 | TGTGCCAGCAGTAGACCCGGGACTAGCGAGGACAATGAGCAGTTCTTC | CASSRPGTSEDNEQFF
- | - | TRBJ1-6 | TRBV5-5 | TGTGCCAGCAACCTCGACGGGGGGAGGGGCTCACCCCTCCACTTT | CASNLDGGRGSPLHF
TRBD1 | - | TRBJ2-1 | TRBV5-5 | TGTGCCAGCAGCTTGGTGAGACAGGGGGGTCGGGACGAGCAGTTCTTC | CASSLVRQGGRDEQFF
- | - | TRBJ1-2 | TRBV7-9 | TGTGCCAGCAGCTTAGGGGACACCTATGGCTACACCTTC | CASSLGDTYGYTF
- | - | TRBJ2-1 | TRBV4-2 | TGTGCCAGCAGCCAAGAGGTAGGGGAAGCGAATGAGCAGTTCTTC | CASSQEVGEANEQFF
- | - | TRBJ2-1 | TRBV27 | TGTGCCAGCAGCCCCCTCCCTAGCTCCTACAATGAGCAGTTCTTC | CASSPLPSSYNEQFF
- | - | TRBJ2-7 | TRBV19 | TGTGCCAGTAGTCCCTGGACGAGTTCCCACGAGCAGTACTTC | CASSPWTSSHEQYF
- | - | TRBJ2-3 | TRBV7-7 | TGTGCCAGCAGCTTGGGGGGCCCGGGAGATACGCAGTATTTT | CASSLGGPGDTQYF
- | - | TRBJ2-3 | TRBV6-4 | TGTGCCAGCAGTGTGCAGGGGCCCACAGATACGCAGTATTTT | CASSVQGPTDTQYF
TRBD2 | - | TRBJ2-7 | TRBV5-6 | TGTGCCAGCAGCTTGGGGCTAGCGGGAGATTCAGGATACGAGCAGTACTTC | CASSLGLAGDSGYEQYF
- | - | TRBJ2-7 | TRBV11-1 | TGTGCCAGCACCGGACGGACCTACGAGCAGTACTTC | CASTGRTYEQYF
TRBD1 | - | TRBJ1-6 | TRBV9 | TGTGCCAGCAGCCAAAACCCGGGGACAGGGGATTCACCCCTCCACTTT | CASSQNPGTGDSPLHF
TRBD1 | - | TRBJ2-3 | TRBV7-3 | TGTGCCAGCAGCTCTCGGACAGGCCCAGATACGCAGTATTTT | CASSSRTGPDTQYF
- | - | TRBJ2-7 | TRBV28 | TGTGCCAGCAGTGGACAGAACTCCTACGAGCAGTACTTC | CASSGQNSYEQYF
TRBD1 | - | TRBJ2-6 | TRBV4-3 | TGCGCCAGCAGCCAAGCAGGGGGCTCTGGGGCCAACGTCCTGACTTTC | CASSQAGGSGANVLTF
- | - | TRBJ2-7 | TRBV6-1 | TGTGCCAGCAACCAACGACAAGTCTACGAGCAGTACTTC | CASNQRQVYEQYF
- | - | TRBJ2-4 | TRBV14 | TGTGCCAGCAGCCAAGAAGCCGGGGGCATTCAGTACTTC | CASSQEAGGIQYF
- | few | TRBJ1-4 | TRBV5-5 | TGTGCCAGCAGCCCCACTCCGGGCTCCATGGAAGAAAAACTGTTTTTT | CASSPTPGSMEEKLFF
- | - | TRBJ2-5 | TRBV13 | TGTGCCAGCAGCTATCGGATCGAGAGGGCTGGGGAAGAGACCCAGTACTTC | CASSYRIERAGEETQYF
- | - | TRBJ1-1 | TRBV28 | TGTGCCAGCAGTTTTAATATTAGGGGGGGCATAAACACTGAAGCTTTCTTT | CASSFNIRGGINTEAFF
- | - | TRBJ2-3 | TRBV5-1 | TGCGCCAGCAGCGGGGGTAATGCAGATACGCAGTATTTT | CASSGGNADTQYF
TRBD1 | once | TRBJ2-2 | TRBV4-3 | TGCGCCAGCAGCCAAGATGGACAGGGGGCCGGGGAGCTGTTTTTT | CASSQDGQGAGELFF
- | few | TRBJ2-7 | TRBV7-9 | TGTGCCAGCAGCCCTTACACAAGCTCCTACGAGCAGTACTTC | CASSPYTSSYEQYF
TRBD2 | - | TRBJ2-1 | TRBV7-2 | TGTGCCAGCAGCTTAGTGGGCGGGGGGGCACCTCTCTACAATGAGCAGTTCTTC | CASSLVGGGAPLYNEQFF
TRBD2 | - | TRBJ2-3 | TRBV7-9 | TGTGCCAGCAGCCCTCCCACTAGCGGGGGCCTCACAGATACGCGGTATTTT | CASSPPTSGGLTDTRYF
- | once | TRBJ2-2 | TRBV11-2 | TGTGCCAGCCAACGGGGCACCGGGGAGCTGTTTTTT | CASQRGTGELFF
- | - | TRBJ2-5 | TRBV28 | TGTGCCAGCAGTCTCGACAGGCAAGAGACCCAGTACTTC | CASSLDRQETQYF
- | - | TRBJ2-3 | TRBV7-9 | TGTGCCAGCAGCCTAACGCCCGGGCCAGATACGCAGTATTTT | CASSLTPGPDTQYF
- | - | TRBJ2-1 | TRBV12-2 | TGTGCAAGTCGCTCAGCGGGAGCGCCAAGCTCCTACAATGAGCAGTTCTTC | CASRSAGAPSSYNEQFF
- | - | TRBJ2-1 | TRBV19 | TGTGCCAGTAGTATTCTTCCGCAGGCCTACAATGAGCAGTTCTTC | CASSILPQAYNEQFF
- | - | TRBJ1-3 | TRBV6-1 | TGTGCCAGCAGTGGGCAGCGAGGCTCTGGAAACACCATATATTTT | CASSGQRGSGNTIYF
TRBD1 | - | TRBJ2-7 | TRBV7-9 | TGTGCCAGCAGCTCCCGGGACAGGGATCGGTACTTC | CASSSRDRDRYF
- | few | TRBJ2-7 | TRBV6-1 | TGTGCCAGCAGCCTGTTCGGGAACGAGCAGTACTTC | CASSLFGNEQYF
TRBD2 | - | TRBJ2-7 | TRBV4-2 | TGTGCCAGCAGCCCAGGTAGCCTTAGCGGGGGAACCTACGAGCAGTACTTC | CASSPGSLSGGTYEQYF
TRBD2 | - | TRBJ2-3 | TRBV7-6 | TGTGCCAGCAGCAAACTAGCGGGTGGGGCAGATACGCAGTATTTT | CASSKLAGGADTQYF